Listed below are T cell receptor beta chains from one sample, sequenced in a study of cytomegalovirus exposure and HLA in healthy donors. Sequenced by immunoSEQ multiplex PCR; TCRdb stores in-frame clones only, minus some. The sample holds 150,000 to 200,000 clones, 82% seen once. Sequencing used PBMCs. The receptor set was obtained from a girl aged 2 to 10 in good health and CMV-seropositive. Both conserved end residues are part of each CDR3. Fields, in order: clone size, CDR3 length, J gene, V gene, D gene, CDR3 DNA, CDR3 protein. A D gene is named only where the DNA matches it firmly. Only part of the rows carry a size: once, few, many, or a class if the clone is expanded.

size: few; length: 15; J: TRBJ2-1; V: TRBV27; D: TRBD2; DNA: TGTGCCAGCAGTTTATCCGCGGGAGGTGAGGGTGAGCAGTTCTTC; CDR3: CASSLSAGGEGEQFF
size: NA; length: 13; J: TRBJ1-2; V: TRBV28; D: TRBD1; DNA: TGTGCCAGCAGTTCCCAGGGGGCAAAGGGCTACACCTTC; CDR3: CASSSQGAKGYTF
size: NA; length: 16; J: TRBJ2-1; V: TRBV7-2; D: TRBD2; DNA: TGTGCCAGCAGCGAACTAGCGGGAGTCCCCTACAATGAGCAGTTCTTC; CDR3: CASSELAGVPYNEQFF
size: NA; length: 14; J: TRBJ1-1; V: TRBV7-8; D: NA; DNA: TGTGCCAGCAGCTCTCAGGTGAGGGTCACTGAAGCTTTCTTT; CDR3: CASSSQVRVTEAFF
size: NA; length: 14; J: TRBJ1-5; V: TRBV21-1; D: NA; DNA: TGTGCCAGCAGCAAAGGACAGGGCAATCAGCCCCAGCATTTT; CDR3: CASSKGQGNQPQHF
size: NA; length: 13; J: TRBJ1-1; V: TRBV28; D: TRBD1; DNA: TGTGCCAGCGAGGGGGCGTTGAACACTGAAGCTTTCTTT; CDR3: CASEGALNTEAFF
size: NA; length: 16; J: TRBJ2-5; V: TRBV4-1; D: TRBD1; DNA: TGCGCCAGCAGCCCTTTGGGACAGGAGGTAGGGGAGACCCAGTACTTC; CDR3: CASSPLGQEVGETQYF
size: NA; length: 18; J: TRBJ2-1; V: TRBV30; D: TRBD2; DNA: TGTGCCTGGAGTGTACGGGGTCGAGGACTAGCGGTCTACAATGAGCAGTTCTTC; CDR3: CAWSVRGRGLAVYNEQFF
size: NA; length: 15; J: TRBJ1-5; V: TRBV4-1; D: NA; DNA: TGCGCCAGCAGCCAGCAACCAGGGCGTGATCAGCCCCAGCATTTT; CDR3: CASSQQPGRDQPQHF
size: NA; length: 11; J: TRBJ2-1; V: TRBV19; D: TRBD2; DNA: TGTGCCAGTAGGGGGACTAGTGAGCAGTTCTTC; CDR3: CASRGTSEQFF
size: NA; length: 12; J: TRBJ1-5; V: TRBV13; D: NA; DNA: TGTGCCAGCAGCCTAGGGGCTCAGCCCCAGCATTTT; CDR3: CASSLGAQPQHF
size: few; length: 15; J: TRBJ1-1; V: TRBV6-1; D: NA; DNA: TGTGCCAGCAGTTCCCTAGCGGGGGCTTGGACTGAAGCTTTCTTT; CDR3: CASSSLAGAWTEAFF
size: NA; length: 18; J: TRBJ1-1; V: TRBV4-1; D: TRBD1; DNA: TGCGCCAGCAGCCACACGACAGGGAAGGGTTGGGGGAACACTGAAGCTTTCTTT; CDR3: CASSHTTGKGWGNTEAFF
size: few; length: 14; J: TRBJ1-4; V: TRBV28; D: NA; DNA: TGTGCCAGCAGTTTCCAGGGAACTAATGAAAAACTGTTTTTT; CDR3: CASSFQGTNEKLFF
size: once; length: 15; J: TRBJ2-1; V: TRBV7-9; D: TRBD1; DNA: TGTGCCAGCAGCGACCCGGGACAGGGTCGGAATGAGCAGTTCTTC; CDR3: CASSDPGQGRNEQFF
size: NA; length: 12; J: TRBJ2-7; V: TRBV27; D: NA; DNA: TGTGCCAGCAGTCTAGGACTCTACGAGCAGTACTTC; CDR3: CASSLGLYEQYF
size: NA; length: 15; J: TRBJ1-5; V: TRBV5-1; D: NA; DNA: TGCGCCAGCAGCTTGGCCTCAGGGAGCAATCAGCCCCAGCATTTT; CDR3: CASSLASGSNQPQHF
size: NA; length: 13; J: TRBJ1-2; V: TRBV18; D: TRBD1; DNA: TGTGCCAGCTCACCGGACAGGAACTATGGCTACACCTTC; CDR3: CASSPDRNYGYTF
size: few; length: 16; J: TRBJ1-1; V: TRBV4-1; D: NA; DNA: TGCGCCAGCAGCCAAGCCCTAGGGGACTTGGGGGCTGAAGCTTTCTTT; CDR3: CASSQALGDLGAEAFF
size: NA; length: 13; J: TRBJ1-1; V: TRBV19; D: TRBD1; DNA: TGTGCCAGTAGTTCCCGACAGGGGACTGAAGCTTTCTTT; CDR3: CASSSRQGTEAFF
size: NA; length: 14; J: TRBJ2-7; V: TRBV30; D: NA; DNA: TGTGCCTGGAGTCCACGACAGGGACTGGACGAGCAGTACTTC; CDR3: CAWSPRQGLDEQYF
size: NA; length: 16; J: TRBJ2-2; V: TRBV19; D: TRBD2; DNA: TGTGCCAGTAGCAGACTAGCGGGAGACTACACCGGGGAGCTGTTTTTT; CDR3: CASSRLAGDYTGELFF
size: NA; length: 13; J: TRBJ2-3; V: TRBV30; D: NA; DNA: TGTGCCTGGAGACTAGGATCCACAGATACGCAGTATTTT; CDR3: CAWRLGSTDTQYF
size: NA; length: 14; J: TRBJ2-5; V: TRBV5-4; D: NA; DNA: TGTGCCAGCAGCTTGTGGGCAGGGATGGAGACCCAGTACTTC; CDR3: CASSLWAGMETQYF
size: few; length: 17; J: TRBJ2-3; V: TRBV13; D: TRBD2; DNA: TGTGCCAGCAGCTTAAGAAAACTAGCGGGAGAGACAGATACGCAGTATTTT; CDR3: CASSLRKLAGETDTQYF
size: NA; length: 15; J: TRBJ2-2; V: TRBV2; D: TRBD2; DNA: TGTGCCAGCCCGTCCGGGACTAGCGGTACCGGGGAGCTGTTTTTT; CDR3: CASPSGTSGTGELFF
size: NA; length: 14; J: TRBJ1-1; V: TRBV7-9; D: NA; DNA: TGTTCCAGCAGCTTAGTAGCGGGCAAAACTGAAGCTTTCTTT; CDR3: CSSSLVAGKTEAFF
size: few; length: 15; J: TRBJ2-6; V: TRBV6-1; D: TRBD1; DNA: TGTGCCAGCAGTGAACAGGGGGCTGGGGCCAACGTCCTGACTTTC; CDR3: CASSEQGAGANVLTF
size: NA; length: 15; J: TRBJ2-2; V: TRBV6-1; D: NA; DNA: TGTGCCAGCAATCGAAACCCGACAGCAACCGGGGAGCTGTTTTTT; CDR3: CASNRNPTATGELFF
size: NA; length: 13; J: TRBJ1-1; V: TRBV30; D: NA; DNA: TGTGCCTGGAGTGGCAGGTCGGACACTGAAGCTTTCTTT; CDR3: CAWSGRSDTEAFF
size: NA; length: 14; J: TRBJ1-2; V: TRBV7-9; D: TRBD1; DNA: TGTGCCAGCAGCTTAGGGACAGGGGCTACGCGCTACACCTTC; CDR3: CASSLGTGATRYTF
size: NA; length: 15; J: TRBJ1-1; V: TRBV27; D: TRBD1; DNA: TGTGCCAGCAGTGTATCGCAGGGGGCTAACACTGAAGCTTTCTTT; CDR3: CASSVSQGANTEAFF
size: once; length: 15; J: TRBJ2-3; V: TRBV6-4; D: TRBD1; DNA: TGTGCCAGCAGGAATAGGGGGCGGGTCATTCGGACGCAGTATTTT; CDR3: CASRNRGRVIRTQYF
size: NA; length: 14; J: TRBJ2-3; V: TRBV30; D: TRBD2; DNA: TGTGCCGCCCCAGGCGGGAGTGGGACAGATACGCAGTATTTT; CDR3: CAAPGGSGTDTQYF
size: NA; length: 16; J: TRBJ2-5; V: TRBV27; D: NA; DNA: TGTGCCAGCAGTCCGTCCCTGAGGGTACCACAAGAGACCCAGTACTTC; CDR3: CASSPSLRVPQETQYF
size: NA; length: 16; J: TRBJ2-7; V: TRBV23-1; D: TRBD2; DNA: TGCGCCAGCAGTCAGATCGGACTAGCCAGCTCCTACGAGCAGTACTTC; CDR3: CASSQIGLASSYEQYF
size: NA; length: 18; J: TRBJ2-6; V: TRBV2; D: NA; DNA: TGTGCCAGCAGGCTGACAGGAAAGTTCTCCACTGGGGCCAACGTCCTGACTTTC; CDR3: CASRLTGKFSTGANVLTF
size: NA; length: 16; J: TRBJ2-1; V: TRBV29-1; D: NA; DNA: TGCAGCGTTGAAGGGTCTGTGGGCGACTCCTACAATGAGCAGTTCTTC; CDR3: CSVEGSVGDSYNEQFF
size: NA; length: 12; J: TRBJ2-3; V: TRBV2; D: NA; DNA: TGTGCCAGCAGTGATAGTGAGGGTACGCAGTATTTT; CDR3: CASSDSEGTQYF
size: NA; length: 14; J: TRBJ1-5; V: TRBV6-5; D: NA; DNA: TGTGCCAGCAGTGACAGGTATAGCAATCAGCCCCAGCATTTT; CDR3: CASSDRYSNQPQHF
size: NA; length: 16; J: TRBJ2-3; V: TRBV7-7; D: TRBD2; DNA: TGTGCTAGCAGCCCAGGACTAGCGGGAGGAGCAGATACGCAGTATTTT; CDR3: CASSPGLAGGADTQYF
size: NA; length: 17; J: TRBJ2-1; V: TRBV19; D: TRBD1; DNA: TGTGCCAGTAGTATAGGTCTGGGACAGGGGTTCTACAATGAGCAGTTCTTC; CDR3: CASSIGLGQGFYNEQFF
size: NA; length: 13; J: TRBJ1-1; V: TRBV10-3; D: NA; DNA: TGTGCCATCAGTTACACAGAGAACACTGAAGCTTTCTTT; CDR3: CAISYTENTEAFF
size: NA; length: 15; J: TRBJ2-2; V: TRBV5-1; D: TRBD2; DNA: TGCGCCAGCAGCTTAAGCGGGAGTGACACCGGGGAGCTGTTTTTT; CDR3: CASSLSGSDTGELFF
size: few; length: 16; J: TRBJ1-3; V: TRBV5-6; D: TRBD1; DNA: TGTGCCAGCAGCTTGTGGGACAGTTATTCTGGAAACACCATATATTTT; CDR3: CASSLWDSYSGNTIYF
size: NA; length: 12; J: TRBJ1-2; V: TRBV6-1; D: NA; DNA: TGTGCCAGCAGTGAAAGGAGCTATGGCTACACCTTC; CDR3: CASSERSYGYTF
size: NA; length: 13; J: TRBJ1-1; V: TRBV10-2; D: NA; DNA: TGCGCCAGCGGAGGGACGGCGAACACTGAAGCTTTCTTT; CDR3: CASGGTANTEAFF
size: NA; length: 15; J: TRBJ1-1; V: TRBV30; D: NA; DNA: TGTGCCTGGAGACCCAGCGGAGGCTTTAACACTGAAGCTTTCTTT; CDR3: CAWRPSGGFNTEAFF
size: NA; length: 15; J: TRBJ1-2; V: TRBV30; D: TRBD1; DNA: TGTGCCTGGAGTACCCAAGACAGGGTGGTAGGGGGCTACACCTTC; CDR3: CAWSTQDRVVGGYTF
size: NA; length: 14; J: TRBJ1-1; V: TRBV5-1; D: TRBD1; DNA: TGCGCCAGCCGGAACAGGGGGCTTTCCACTGAAGCTTTCTTT; CDR3: CASRNRGLSTEAFF
size: NA; length: 16; J: TRBJ2-7; V: TRBV28; D: TRBD2; DNA: TGTGCCAGCAGTTGGGGTAGCGGGAGTGATTCTTACGAGCAGTACTTC; CDR3: CASSWGSGSDSYEQYF
size: NA; length: 16; J: TRBJ2-7; V: TRBV4-1; D: TRBD2; DNA: TGCGCCAGCAGCCACCCGGGACTAGCGGGAGAAAGCGAGCAGTACTTC; CDR3: CASSHPGLAGESEQYF
size: NA; length: 15; J: TRBJ2-1; V: TRBV5-1; D: NA; DNA: TGCGCCAGCAGCTTGGCCGCTAGACCCTACAATGAGCAGTTCTTC; CDR3: CASSLAARPYNEQFF
size: NA; length: 14; J: TRBJ1-3; V: TRBV7-9; D: TRBD1; DNA: TGTGCCAGCAGTCTGACAGGGGAGGGAAACACCATATATTTT; CDR3: CASSLTGEGNTIYF
size: NA; length: 14; J: TRBJ1-3; V: TRBV30; D: NA; DNA: TGTGCCTCCCAAGGGGCGCCCTCTGGAAACACCATATATTTT; CDR3: CASQGAPSGNTIYF